This T cell receptor beta chain was identified in a study of CD8 T cells in ankylosing spondylitis. Study-wide points: Fewer than ten highly homologous variants made up a TCR beta motif, and this motif appeared characteristic of ankylosing spondylitis blood. In ankylosing spondylitis patients, matched synovial fluid reportedly showed significant enrichment of disease-linked clones.

TCRdb reanalysed the 5' RACE reads using MiXCR and keeps one entry per CDR3 protein. The repertoire holds around 770,000 distinct CDR3 sequences, with 19% as singletons. In regard to this clonotype: The antigen remains undetermined.

This CDR3 region has 15 residues. J was trimmed by 0 bases and V by 4 bases; bases with no gene match: 5. CDR1 and CDR2 from the germline V gene are MGHRA and YSYEKL. The TCR sequence derives from a male donor with ankylosing spondylitis. The specimen was blood, either unsorted or a sorted T cell fraction (not recorded which). The J gene is TRBJ2-7, the V gene TRBV4-1; 8 bases are shared with TRBD1. CDR3 in amino acids: CASSRNTGGSYEQYF. The CDR3 DNA reads TGCGCCAGCAGCCGCAATACAGGGGGCTCCTACGAGCAGTACTTC.